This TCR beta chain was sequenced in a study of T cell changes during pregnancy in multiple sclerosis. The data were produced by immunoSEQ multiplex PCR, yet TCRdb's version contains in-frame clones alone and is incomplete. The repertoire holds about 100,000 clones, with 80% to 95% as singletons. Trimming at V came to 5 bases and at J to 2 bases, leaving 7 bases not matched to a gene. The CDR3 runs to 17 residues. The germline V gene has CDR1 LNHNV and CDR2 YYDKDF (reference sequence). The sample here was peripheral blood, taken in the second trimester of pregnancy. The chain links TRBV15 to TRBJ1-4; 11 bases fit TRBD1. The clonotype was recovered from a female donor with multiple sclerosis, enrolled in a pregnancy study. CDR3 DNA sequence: TGTGCCACCAGCGCAGGACAGGGGGCCTTGACTAATGAAAAACTGTTTTTT. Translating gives CATSAGQGALTNEKLFF.